These T cell receptor beta chains were read from a single sample in a study of control samples from healthy donors and cancer patients. The method was immunoSEQ multiplex PCR; TCRdb's version includes in-frame clones alone and lacks a portion of them. The table has almost 90,000 clones, approximately 86% seen once. Sequences were obtained from blood. The receptors here all came from a man aged 25-40 years in good health. CDR3s include the opening cysteine and the closing phenylalanine or tryptophan. The order of the fields is CDR3 protein, CDR3 DNA, V gene, clone size, D gene, J gene, CDR3 length. The D gene is left open where the match is weak. Rows give clone size only sometimes, using once, few, many, or a class for an expanded clone.

CDR3aa: CASSRPGSAQYF; CDR3nt: TGTGCCAGCAGCCGGCCAGGTTCAGCCCAGTACTTC; v_gene: TRBV7-2; abundance: few; d_gene: .; j_gene: TRBJ2-5; len: 12
CDR3aa: CASSYSAEAFF; CDR3nt: TGTGCCAGCAGTTACTCAGCTGAAGCTTTCTTT; v_gene: TRBV6-2/TRBV6-3; abundance: .; d_gene: .; j_gene: TRBJ1-1; len: 11
CDR3aa: CASSPHNEKLFF; CDR3nt: TGTGCCAGCTCACCACACAATGAAAAACTGTTTTTT; v_gene: TRBV18; abundance: .; d_gene: .; j_gene: TRBJ1-4; len: 12
CDR3aa: CASTQGGQPQHF; CDR3nt: TGTGCCAGTACACAGGGAGGCCAGCCCCAGCATTTT; v_gene: TRBV19; abundance: .; d_gene: .; j_gene: TRBJ1-5; len: 12
CDR3aa: CASSWDRDYEQYF; CDR3nt: TGTGCCAGCAGTTGGGACCGTGACTACGAGCAGTACTTC; v_gene: TRBV27; abundance: .; d_gene: .; j_gene: TRBJ2-7; len: 13
CDR3aa: CASGHALSSFYNEQFF; CDR3nt: TGTGCCAGCGGCCATGCGCTGTCCTCTTTCTACAATGAGCAGTTCTTC; v_gene: TRBV3-1/TRBV3-2; abundance: .; d_gene: .; j_gene: TRBJ2-1; len: 16
CDR3aa: CASSAQQGQGGAFF; CDR3nt: TGTGCCAGCAGCGCGCAACAGGGACAGGGAGGAGCTTTCTTT; v_gene: TRBV7-9; abundance: .; d_gene: TRBD1; j_gene: TRBJ1-1; len: 14
CDR3aa: CASSLQMHGYTF; CDR3nt: TGTGCCAGCAGCCTCCAGATGCACGGCTACACCTTC; v_gene: TRBV28; abundance: .; d_gene: .; j_gene: TRBJ1-2; len: 12
CDR3aa: CASSSQAAYGYTF; CDR3nt: TGTGCCAGCAGCTCACAGGCAGCCTATGGCTACACCTTC; v_gene: TRBV5-6; abundance: .; d_gene: .; j_gene: TRBJ1-2; len: 13
CDR3aa: CASSPSQGGESYGYTF; CDR3nt: TGTGCCAGCTCACCATCGCAGGGGGGCGAAAGCTATGGCTACACCTTC; v_gene: TRBV18; abundance: .; d_gene: TRBD1; j_gene: TRBJ1-2; len: 16
CDR3aa: CSVEDSGTGSYEQYF; CDR3nt: TGCAGCGTTGAAGATTCCGGGACAGGATCCTACGAGCAGTACTTC; v_gene: TRBV29-1; abundance: .; d_gene: TRBD1; j_gene: TRBJ2-7; len: 15
CDR3aa: CASSQGDRGQRGYTF; CDR3nt: TGTGCCAGCAGCCAGGGGGACAGGGGGCAGCGGGGCTACACCTTC; v_gene: TRBV3-1/TRBV3-2; abundance: .; d_gene: TRBD1; j_gene: TRBJ1-2; len: 15
CDR3aa: CARDEAGGAPGYGYTF; CDR3nt: TGTGCCAGAGATGAGGCAGGGGGAGCACCAGGCTATGGCTACACCTTC; v_gene: TRBV2; abundance: .; d_gene: TRBD1; j_gene: TRBJ1-2; len: 16
CDR3aa: CASSPVGSGGTEAFF; CDR3nt: TGTGCCAGTAGTCCCGTTGGGTCGGGAGGCACTGAAGCTTTCTTT; v_gene: TRBV19; abundance: few; d_gene: .; j_gene: TRBJ1-1; len: 15
CDR3aa: CASFAGASEAFF; CDR3nt: TGTGCCAGCTTTGCAGGGGCGTCTGAAGCTTTCTTT; v_gene: TRBV6-5; abundance: .; d_gene: .; j_gene: TRBJ1-1; len: 12
CDR3aa: CAITSSDREGSGYTF; CDR3nt: TGTGCCATCACTTCGTCGGACAGGGAAGGGAGTGGCTACACCTTC; v_gene: TRBV10-3; abundance: .; d_gene: TRBD1; j_gene: TRBJ1-2; len: 15
CDR3aa: CAWSKAGGDNEQFF; CDR3nt: TGTGCCTGGAGTAAGGCGGGGGGGGACAATGAGCAGTTCTTC; v_gene: TRBV30; abundance: .; d_gene: TRBD2; j_gene: TRBJ2-1; len: 14
CDR3aa: CASSGAGGLGETQYF; CDR3nt: TGTGCCAGCAGTGGGGCAGGGGGTCTCGGTGAGACCCAGTACTTC; v_gene: TRBV2; abundance: .; d_gene: TRBD1; j_gene: TRBJ2-5; len: 15
CDR3aa: CASSYYRGNQPQHF; CDR3nt: TGTGCCAGCAGTTACTACAGGGGCAATCAGCCCCAGCATTTT; v_gene: TRBV6-5; abundance: .; d_gene: .; j_gene: TRBJ1-5; len: 14
CDR3aa: CAWRRQTNTEAFF; CDR3nt: TGTGCCTGGAGACGACAGACGAACACTGAAGCTTTCTTT; v_gene: TRBV30; abundance: .; d_gene: .; j_gene: TRBJ1-1; len: 13
CDR3aa: CASSLEMDTEAFF; CDR3nt: TGTGCCAGCAGCTTGGAAATGGACACTGAAGCTTTCTTT; v_gene: TRBV5-4; abundance: .; d_gene: .; j_gene: TRBJ1-1; len: 13
CDR3aa: CATSTYSYEQYF; CDR3nt: TGTGCCACCAGCACTTATTCCTACGAGCAGTACTTC; v_gene: TRBV15; abundance: .; d_gene: .; j_gene: TRBJ2-7; len: 12
CDR3aa: CARSPAPGGLYNEKLFF; CDR3nt: TGTGCCAGAAGCCCAGCCCCCGGGGGACTATATAATGAAAAACTGTTTTTT; v_gene: TRBV5-3; abundance: .; d_gene: .; j_gene: TRBJ1-4; len: 17
CDR3aa: CATSEGTDTEAFF; CDR3nt: TGTGCCACCAGTGAGGGGACAGACACTGAAGCTTTCTTT; v_gene: TRBV24-1; abundance: once; d_gene: TRBD1; j_gene: TRBJ1-1; len: 13
CDR3aa: CASSAQGAPGNTIYF; CDR3nt: TGTGCCAGCAGTGCCCAGGGGGCGCCTGGAAACACCATATATTTT; v_gene: TRBV2; abundance: .; d_gene: TRBD1; j_gene: TRBJ1-3; len: 15
CDR3aa: CASSYGSSYEQYF; CDR3nt: TGTGCCAGCAGTTATGGCAGCTCCTACGAGCAGTACTTC; v_gene: TRBV12-3/TRBV12-4; abundance: .; d_gene: .; j_gene: TRBJ2-7; len: 13
CDR3aa: CAWSVHGGNEQFF; CDR3nt: TGTGCCTGGAGTGTCCATGGGGGGAATGAGCAGTTCTTC; v_gene: TRBV30; abundance: .; d_gene: .; j_gene: TRBJ2-1; len: 13
CDR3aa: CASSPGQGGRNEQFF; CDR3nt: TGTGCCAGTAGTCCGGGACAGGGCGGGCGCAATGAGCAGTTCTTC; v_gene: TRBV19; abundance: few; d_gene: TRBD1; j_gene: TRBJ2-1; len: 15
CDR3aa: CASSPKDGAYGYTF; CDR3nt: TGTGCCAGCTCGCCAAAGGACGGAGCCTATGGCTACACCTTC; v_gene: TRBV18; abundance: .; d_gene: .; j_gene: TRBJ1-2; len: 14
CDR3aa: CASSYRGQPQHF; CDR3nt: TGTGCCAGCAGCTACAGGGGTCAGCCCCAGCATTTT; v_gene: TRBV27; abundance: .; d_gene: TRBD1; j_gene: TRBJ1-5; len: 12
CDR3aa: CASSLDGRNNQPQHF; CDR3nt: TGCGCCAGCAGCTTGGATGGCAGGAACAATCAGCCCCAGCATTTT; v_gene: TRBV5-1; abundance: .; d_gene: .; j_gene: TRBJ1-5; len: 15
CDR3aa: CSVEGVGTEAFF; CDR3nt: TGCAGCGTTGAGGGGGTAGGCACTGAAGCTTTCTTT; v_gene: TRBV29-1; abundance: .; d_gene: .; j_gene: TRBJ1-1; len: 12
CDR3aa: CASSQTRGGMNTEAFF; CDR3nt: TGTGCCAGCAGCCAAACTCGGGGGGGTATGAACACTGAAGCTTTCTTT; v_gene: TRBV7-9; abundance: .; d_gene: .; j_gene: TRBJ1-1; len: 16
CDR3aa: CASRKTGGESEAFF; CDR3nt: TGTGCCAGCAGGAAGACAGGGGGCGAGTCTGAAGCTTTCTTT; v_gene: TRBV6-5; abundance: .; d_gene: TRBD1; j_gene: TRBJ1-1; len: 14
CDR3aa: CASSFQAGELFF; CDR3nt: TGTGCCAGCAGTTTTCAGGCCGGGGAGCTGTTTTTT; v_gene: TRBV12-3/TRBV12-4; abundance: .; d_gene: .; j_gene: TRBJ2-2; len: 12
CDR3aa: CASNQGGRTEAFF; CDR3nt: TGTGCCAGCAACCAAGGGGGGCGAACTGAAGCTTTCTTT; v_gene: TRBV3-1/TRBV3-2; abundance: .; d_gene: .; j_gene: TRBJ1-1; len: 13
CDR3aa: CASSLEEGNTEAFF; CDR3nt: TGCGCCAGCAGCTTGGAGGAGGGGAACACTGAAGCTTTCTTT; v_gene: TRBV5-1; abundance: .; d_gene: .; j_gene: TRBJ1-1; len: 14
CDR3aa: CASSHGTDTQYF; CDR3nt: TGCGCCAGCAGCCATGGCACAGATACGCAGTATTTT; v_gene: TRBV4-1; abundance: once; d_gene: .; j_gene: TRBJ2-3; len: 12
CDR3aa: CSASGDRGRGEAFF; CDR3nt: TGCAGTGCTAGTGGGGACAGGGGGCGAGGTGAAGCTTTCTTT; v_gene: TRBV20-1; abundance: .; d_gene: TRBD1; j_gene: TRBJ1-1; len: 14
CDR3aa: CASSIPTGLYGYTF; CDR3nt: TGTGCCAGCAGCATACCGACAGGGCTATATGGCTACACCTTC; v_gene: TRBV7-2; abundance: .; d_gene: TRBD1; j_gene: TRBJ1-2; len: 14
CDR3aa: CASSTRQGPSPLHF; CDR3nt: TGTGCCAGCAGTACTCGACAGGGACCCTCACCCCTCCACTTT; v_gene: TRBV2; abundance: few; d_gene: TRBD1; j_gene: TRBJ1-6; len: 14
CDR3aa: CASSSRPRSAFF; CDR3nt: TGTGCCAGCAGCTCAAGGCCTAGGTCGGCTTTCTTT; v_gene: TRBV12-3/TRBV12-4; abundance: .; d_gene: .; j_gene: TRBJ1-1; len: 12
CDR3aa: CASSLILRATNQPQHF; CDR3nt: TGTGCCAGCAGCTTAATTTTGAGGGCCACCAATCAGCCCCAGCATTTT; v_gene: TRBV13; abundance: .; d_gene: .; j_gene: TRBJ1-5; len: 16
CDR3aa: CASSLAATSTGELFF; CDR3nt: TGTGCCAGCAGCTTAGCAGCTACGAGTACCGGGGAGCTGTTTTTT; v_gene: TRBV7-2; abundance: .; d_gene: .; j_gene: TRBJ2-2; len: 15
CDR3aa: CAWRPGGASNQPQHF; CDR3nt: TGTGCCTGGAGGCCCGGGGGGGCCAGCAATCAGCCCCAGCATTTT; v_gene: TRBV30; abundance: few; d_gene: .; j_gene: TRBJ1-5; len: 15
CDR3aa: CASSWTANYGYTF; CDR3nt: TGTGCCAGCAGTTGGACGGCTAACTATGGCTACACCTTC; v_gene: TRBV27; abundance: .; d_gene: .; j_gene: TRBJ1-2; len: 13
CDR3aa: CASSLKRGAANEQYF; CDR3nt: TGTGCCAGCAGCTTAAAACGGGGCGCTGCCAACGAGCAGTACTTC; v_gene: TRBV7-2; abundance: .; d_gene: .; j_gene: TRBJ2-7; len: 15
CDR3aa: CASSLVTGGNNEQFF; CDR3nt: TGTGCCAGCAGCTTGGTGACAGGCGGCAACAATGAGCAGTTCTTC; v_gene: TRBV5-4; abundance: .; d_gene: .; j_gene: TRBJ2-1; len: 15
CDR3aa: CASSEGGYEQYF; CDR3nt: TGTGCCAGCAGTGAGGGGGGCTACGAGCAGTACTTC; v_gene: TRBV6-1; abundance: .; d_gene: .; j_gene: TRBJ2-7; len: 12
CDR3aa: CAISVLGNEAFF; CDR3nt: TGTGCCATCAGTGTCTTGGGTAATGAAGCTTTCTTT; v_gene: TRBV10-3; abundance: .; d_gene: .; j_gene: TRBJ1-1; len: 12
CDR3aa: CSVEDGTGLGYTF; CDR3nt: TGCAGCGTTGAAGACGGGACAGGGCTTGGCTACACCTTC; v_gene: TRBV29-1; abundance: .; d_gene: TRBD1; j_gene: TRBJ1-2; len: 13
CDR3aa: CATSRRIQGSPLHF; CDR3nt: TGTGCCACCAGCAGAAGAATACAGGGGTCACCCCTCCACTTT; v_gene: TRBV15; abundance: .; d_gene: TRBD1; j_gene: TRBJ1-6; len: 14
CDR3aa: CASSLRGYGYTF; CDR3nt: TGTGCCAGCAGTTTAAGGGGATACGGCTACACCTTC; v_gene: TRBV28; abundance: .; d_gene: .; j_gene: TRBJ1-2; len: 12
CDR3aa: CSVEDVASGGNNEQFF; CDR3nt: TGCAGCGTTGAAGATGTGGCTAGCGGGGGGAACAATGAGCAGTTCTTC; v_gene: TRBV29-1; abundance: .; d_gene: TRBD2; j_gene: TRBJ2-1; len: 16
CDR3aa: CASSPSSGGQETQYF; CDR3nt: TGTGCCAGCTCACCATCCAGCGGGGGCCAAGAGACCCAGTACTTC; v_gene: TRBV18; abundance: .; d_gene: TRBD2; j_gene: TRBJ2-5; len: 15